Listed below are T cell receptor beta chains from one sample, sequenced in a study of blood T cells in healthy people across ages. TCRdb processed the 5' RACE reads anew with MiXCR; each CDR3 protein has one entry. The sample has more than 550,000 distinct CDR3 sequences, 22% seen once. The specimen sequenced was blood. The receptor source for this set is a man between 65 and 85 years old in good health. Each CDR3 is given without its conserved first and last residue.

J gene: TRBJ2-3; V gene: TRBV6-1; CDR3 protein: ASRQATSTDTQY
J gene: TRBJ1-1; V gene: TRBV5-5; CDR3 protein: ASSLGMGGGVTEAF
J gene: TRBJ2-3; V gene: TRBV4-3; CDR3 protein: ASSQGGRSTDTQY
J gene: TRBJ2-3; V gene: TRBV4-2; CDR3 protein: ASSHGLAGQASTDTQY
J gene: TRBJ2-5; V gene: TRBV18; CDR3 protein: ASSPTGTGETQY
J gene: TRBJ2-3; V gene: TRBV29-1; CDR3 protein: SVDPRTSTDTQY
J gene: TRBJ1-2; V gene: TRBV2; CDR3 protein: ASSPGDAYGYT
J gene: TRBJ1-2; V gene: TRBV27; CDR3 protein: ASSVGGRKGSGGYT
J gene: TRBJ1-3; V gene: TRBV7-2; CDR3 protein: ASSLGVGGFSGNTIY
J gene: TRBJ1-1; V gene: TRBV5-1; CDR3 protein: ASSLGGEAF
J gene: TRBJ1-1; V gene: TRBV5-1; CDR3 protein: ASSLGTVGTEAF
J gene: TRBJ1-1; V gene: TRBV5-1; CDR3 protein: ASSLDAGAVEAF
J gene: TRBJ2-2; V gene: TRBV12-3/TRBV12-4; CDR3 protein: ASSFGPNTGELF
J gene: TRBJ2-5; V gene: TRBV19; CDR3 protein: ASTRLAGGQETQY
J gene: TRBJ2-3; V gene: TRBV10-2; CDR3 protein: ASSDYGGDTDTQY
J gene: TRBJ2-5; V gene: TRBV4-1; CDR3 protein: ASSQGVTGEETQY
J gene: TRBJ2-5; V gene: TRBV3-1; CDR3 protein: ASSQGLQGRETQY
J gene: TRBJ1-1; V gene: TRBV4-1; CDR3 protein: ASSQEPSTEAF
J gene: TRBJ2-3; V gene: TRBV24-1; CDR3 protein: ATSDPGGTDTQY
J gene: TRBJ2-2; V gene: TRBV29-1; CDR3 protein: SGGNRAAGELF
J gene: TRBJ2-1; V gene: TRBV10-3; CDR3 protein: AISEGEGYNEQF
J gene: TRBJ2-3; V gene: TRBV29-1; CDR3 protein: SVEPNTDTQY
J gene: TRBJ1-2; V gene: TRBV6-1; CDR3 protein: ASSVSGLGEGYT
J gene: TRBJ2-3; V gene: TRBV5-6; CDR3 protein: ASSLVGESTDTQY
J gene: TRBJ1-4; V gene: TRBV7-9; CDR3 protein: ASSATGHNEKLF
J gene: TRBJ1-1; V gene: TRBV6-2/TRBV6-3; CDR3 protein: ASSYADRNTEAF
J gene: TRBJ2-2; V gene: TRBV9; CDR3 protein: ASSFGLVSTGELF
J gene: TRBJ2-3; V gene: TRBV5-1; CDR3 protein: ASSFGGLAGQDTQY
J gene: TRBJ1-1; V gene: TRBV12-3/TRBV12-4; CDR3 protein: ASSLLNNLNTEAF
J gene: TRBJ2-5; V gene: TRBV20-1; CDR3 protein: SARVQETQY
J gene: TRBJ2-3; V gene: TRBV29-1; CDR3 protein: SVENPPADTQY
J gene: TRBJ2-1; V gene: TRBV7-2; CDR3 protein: ASSPSAGLGENEQF
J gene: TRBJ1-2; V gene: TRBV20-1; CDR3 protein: SAYPGTGEIPNYGYT
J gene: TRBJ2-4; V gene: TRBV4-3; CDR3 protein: ASSQDWSQAKNIQY
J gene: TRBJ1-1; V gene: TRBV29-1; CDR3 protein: SVDWGQTEAF
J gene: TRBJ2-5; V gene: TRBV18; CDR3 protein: ASSPAQGQGWETQH
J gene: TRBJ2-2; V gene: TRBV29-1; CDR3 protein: SVGSGGNTGELF
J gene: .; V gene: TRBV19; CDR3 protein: ASSIGTGGGQTQY
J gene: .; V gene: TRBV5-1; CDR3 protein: ASSTTSGDYNEQF
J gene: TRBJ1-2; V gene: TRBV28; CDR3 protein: ASSPDGRANYGYT
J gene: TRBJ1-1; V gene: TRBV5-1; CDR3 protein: ASSLGLLQQGSSTEAF
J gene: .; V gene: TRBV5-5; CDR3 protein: ASSLITSVRQF
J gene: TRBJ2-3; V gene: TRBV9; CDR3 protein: ASSVVQGLDTQY
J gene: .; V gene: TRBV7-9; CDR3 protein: ASSFFQGDDEQY
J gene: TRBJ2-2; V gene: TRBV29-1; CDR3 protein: SVSQAPGELF
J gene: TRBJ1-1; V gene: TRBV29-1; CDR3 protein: SVARAGRGSTEAF
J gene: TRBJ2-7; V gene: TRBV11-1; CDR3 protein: ASSLGPQAFYEQY
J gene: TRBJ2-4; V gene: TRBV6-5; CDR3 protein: ASSYLADSKNIQY